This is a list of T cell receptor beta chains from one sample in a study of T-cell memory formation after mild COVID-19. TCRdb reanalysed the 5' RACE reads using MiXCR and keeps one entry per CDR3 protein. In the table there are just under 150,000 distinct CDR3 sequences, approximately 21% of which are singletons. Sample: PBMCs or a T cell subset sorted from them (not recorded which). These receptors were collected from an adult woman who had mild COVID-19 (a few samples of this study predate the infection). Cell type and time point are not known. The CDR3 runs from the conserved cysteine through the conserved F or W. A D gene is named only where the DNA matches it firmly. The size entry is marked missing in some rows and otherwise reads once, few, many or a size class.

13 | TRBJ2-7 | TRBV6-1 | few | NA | CASSKGVVNEQYF | TGTGCCAGCTCCAAAGGGGTAGTCAACGAGCAGTACTTC
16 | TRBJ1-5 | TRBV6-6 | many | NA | CASSSQYRDSDQPQHF | TGTGCCAGCAGTTCACAATACCGGGACTCCGATCAGCCCCAGCATTTT
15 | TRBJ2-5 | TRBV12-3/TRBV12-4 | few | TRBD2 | CASSSPGLAQETQYF | TGTGCCAGCAGCTCGCCGGGACTAGCACAAGAGACCCAGTACTTC
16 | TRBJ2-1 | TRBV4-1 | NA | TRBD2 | CASSRSSGGAQDEQFF | TGCGCCAGCAGCCGATCTAGCGGGGGGGCCCAGGATGAGCAGTTCTTC
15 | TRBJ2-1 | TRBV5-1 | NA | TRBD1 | CASSLTGTGLDEQFF | TGCGCCAGCAGCTTAACCGGGACAGGGTTGGATGAGCAGTTCTTC
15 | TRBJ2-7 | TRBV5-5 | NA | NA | CASSLARGVSYEQYF | TGTGCCAGCAGCTTGGCCAGGGGGGTCTCCTACGAGCAGTACTTC
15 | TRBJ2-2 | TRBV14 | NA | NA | CASSQQGLNTGELFF | TGTGCCAGCAGCCAACAGGGACTGAACACCGGGGAGCTGTTTTTT
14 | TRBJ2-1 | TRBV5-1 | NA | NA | CASSLVAPGGEQFF | TGCGCCAGCAGCTTGGTGGCTCCCGGGGGTGAGCAGTTCTTC
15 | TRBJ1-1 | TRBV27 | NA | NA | CASSLSSRQNTEAFF | TGTGCCAGCAGTTTATCGAGCCGGCAGAACACTGAAGCTTTCTTT
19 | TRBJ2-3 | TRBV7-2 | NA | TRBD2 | CASSLAASGSVSRTDTQYF | TGTGCCAGCAGCTTAGCCGCTAGCGGGAGTGTCTCTCGCACAGATACGCAGTATTTT
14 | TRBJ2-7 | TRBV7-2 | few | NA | CASSLRMTTYEQYF | TGTGCCAGCAGCTTACGTATGACAACCTACGAGCAGTACTTC
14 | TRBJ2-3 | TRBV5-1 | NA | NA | CASNPDSHTDTQYF | TGCGCCAGCAACCCGGACAGCCACACAGATACGCAGTATTTT
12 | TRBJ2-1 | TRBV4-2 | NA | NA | CASSRADNEQFF | TGTGCCAGCAGCCGGGCCGACAATGAGCAGTTCTTC
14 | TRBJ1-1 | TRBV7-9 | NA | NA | CASSFEGGLTEAFF | TGTGCCAGCAGCTTTGAGGGGGGTCTGACTGAAGCTTTCTTT
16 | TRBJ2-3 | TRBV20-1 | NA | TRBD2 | CSAPLSGYTSTDTQYF | TGCAGTGCTCCTCTTAGCGGGTACACTAGCACAGATACGCAGTATTTT
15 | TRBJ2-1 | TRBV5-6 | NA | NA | CASRLEARGNNEQFF | TGTGCCAGCAGGTTGGAGGCGAGGGGTAACAATGAGCAGTTCTTC
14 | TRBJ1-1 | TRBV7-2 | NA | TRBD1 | CASSLEQGAGVAFF | TGTGCCAGCAGTCTAGAGCAGGGGGCTGGTGTAGCTTTCTTT
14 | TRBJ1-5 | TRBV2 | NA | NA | CASSEGFPDQPQHF | TGTGCCAGCAGTGAAGGTTTTCCCGATCAGCCCCAGCATTTT
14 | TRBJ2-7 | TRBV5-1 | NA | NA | CASSLGQSPYEQYF | TGCGCCAGCAGCTTGGGTCAGTCTCCCTACGAGCAGTACTTC
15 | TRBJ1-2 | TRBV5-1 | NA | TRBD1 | CASSLNGQGAPGYTF | TGCGCCAGCAGCCTGAATGGACAGGGGGCGCCTGGCTACACCTTC
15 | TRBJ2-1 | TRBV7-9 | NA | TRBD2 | CASSLELAGGREQFF | TGTGCCAGCAGCTTGGAACTAGCGGGAGGGAGAGAGCAGTTCTTC
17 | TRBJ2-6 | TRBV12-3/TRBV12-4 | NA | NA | CASSLAQGGAGANVLTF | TGTGCCAGCAGTTTAGCGCAGGGTGGGGCTGGGGCCAACGTCCTGACTTTC
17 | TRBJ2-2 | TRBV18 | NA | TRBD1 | CASSPQSLGQGTGELFF | TGTGCCAGCTCACCACAGTCGCTGGGACAGGGGACCGGGGAGCTGTTTTTT
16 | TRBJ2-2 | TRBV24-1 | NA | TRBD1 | CATSEAAGGKIGELFF | TGTGCCACCAGTGAGGCGGCAGGGGGCAAGATCGGGGAGCTGTTTTTT
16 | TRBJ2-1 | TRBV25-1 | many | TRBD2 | CASRPGGGSSYNEQFF | TGTGCCAGCAGACCTGGGGGGGGGAGCTCCTACAATGAGCAGTTCTTC
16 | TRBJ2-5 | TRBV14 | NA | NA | CASSQGTVPRQETQYF | TGTGCCAGCAGCCAAGGGACAGTACCCCGCCAAGAGACCCAGTACTTC
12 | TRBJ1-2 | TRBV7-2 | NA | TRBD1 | CASSRQGYGYTF | TGTGCCAGCAGCCGACAGGGCTATGGCTACACCTTC
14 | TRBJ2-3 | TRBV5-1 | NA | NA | CASSLASSTDTQYF | TGCGCCAGCAGCCTAGCGTCTAGCACAGATACGCAGTATTTT
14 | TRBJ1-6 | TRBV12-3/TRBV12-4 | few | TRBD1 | CASSTGTGNSPLHF | TGTGCCAGCAGTACCGGGACAGGGAATTCACCCCTCCACTTT
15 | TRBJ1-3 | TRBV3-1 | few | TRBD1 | CASRPGTAPGNTIYF | TGTGCCAGCAGGCCAGGGACAGCTCCTGGAAACACCATATATTTT
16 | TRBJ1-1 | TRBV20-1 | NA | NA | CSAREGTGRMNTEAFF | TGCAGTGCTAGAGAAGGTACAGGCCGCATGAACACTGAAGCTTTCTTT
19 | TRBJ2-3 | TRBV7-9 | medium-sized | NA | CASSPRTAAGRTTPDTQYF | TGTGCCAGCAGCCCTAGGACAGCTGCCGGGCGGACTACCCCAGATACGCAGTATTTT
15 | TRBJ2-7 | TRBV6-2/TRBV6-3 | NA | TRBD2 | CASSYTLAGTYEQYF | TGTGCCAGCAGTTATACACTAGCGGGAACCTACGAGCAGTACTTC
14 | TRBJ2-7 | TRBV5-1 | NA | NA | CASSFTGNRDEQYF | TGCGCCAGCAGCTTCACAGGGAATAGAGACGAGCAGTACTTC
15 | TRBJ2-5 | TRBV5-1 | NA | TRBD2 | CASSRSGGAQETQYF | TGCGCCAGCAGCCGGAGCGGGGGGGCCCAAGAGACCCAGTACTTC
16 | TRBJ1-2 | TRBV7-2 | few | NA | CASSLRVDPANYGYTF | TGTGCCAGCAGCCTCAGGGTAGATCCCGCTAACTATGGCTACACCTTC
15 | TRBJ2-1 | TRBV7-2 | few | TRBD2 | CASSLGLAGGDEQFF | TGTGCCAGCAGCCTAGGACTAGCGGGAGGGGATGAGCAGTTCTTC
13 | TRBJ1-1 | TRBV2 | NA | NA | CASSQGPGGEAFF | TGTGCCAGCAGTCAGGGCCCTGGGGGTGAAGCTTTCTTT
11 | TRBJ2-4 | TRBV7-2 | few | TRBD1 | CASSPRDRIFF | TGTGCCAGCAGCCCCCGGGACAGGATCTTCTTC
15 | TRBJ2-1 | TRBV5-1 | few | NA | CASTSGGLSYNEQFF | TGCGCCAGCACATCGGGGGGCCTCTCCTACAATGAGCAGTTCTTC
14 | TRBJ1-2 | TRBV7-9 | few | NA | CASSPQGSRGGYTF | TGTGCCAGCAGCCCGCAGGGGTCCCGTGGCGGCTACACCTTC
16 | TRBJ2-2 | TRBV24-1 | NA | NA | CATSESRYPRAGELFF | TGTGCCACCAGTGAGTCCCGATACCCCAGGGCCGGGGAGCTGTTTTTT